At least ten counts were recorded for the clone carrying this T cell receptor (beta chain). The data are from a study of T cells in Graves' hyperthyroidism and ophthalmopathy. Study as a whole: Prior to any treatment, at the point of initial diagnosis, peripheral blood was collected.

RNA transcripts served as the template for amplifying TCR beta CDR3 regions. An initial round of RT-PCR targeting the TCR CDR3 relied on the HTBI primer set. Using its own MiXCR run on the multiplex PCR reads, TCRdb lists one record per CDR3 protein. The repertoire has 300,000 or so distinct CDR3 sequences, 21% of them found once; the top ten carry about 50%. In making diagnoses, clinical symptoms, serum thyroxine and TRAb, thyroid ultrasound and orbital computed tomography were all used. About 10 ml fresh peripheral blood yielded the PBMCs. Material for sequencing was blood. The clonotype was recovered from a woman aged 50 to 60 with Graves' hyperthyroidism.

The CDR3 reads CASSPREGRNEQFF. CDR3 sequence (DNA): TGCGCCAGCAGCCCCAGGGAGGGGCGCAATGAGCAGTTCTTC. The gene calls are TRBV5-1 and TRBJ2-1; 7 nucleotides align to TRBD2. CDR3 length: 14 amino acids. The ends lost 4 bases at V and 6 bases at J; junction bases unmatched: 7. Germline loops: CDR1 SGHRS, CDR2 YFSETQ.